These 5 T cell receptor beta chains were all obtained from the same sample, sequenced in a study of blood T cells in healthy people across ages (dated by TCRdb to between 2014 and 2017). The receptor library was made with 5' RACE. The second PCR ran for about 6 to 12 cycles and used a J-beta primer mix along with a sample-barcoded 5' primer. TCRdb's own reprocessing of the public reads used fastp at Q25 and MiXCR and kept productive beta chains. Rows are combined by CDR3 protein, so each entry shows the most common genes and DNA. The sample table lists around 1,800,000 distinct CDR3 sequences, about two fifths of them with a count of one. The top ten constitute roughly 23% of the sample. Specimen: blood. The receptors derive from a human donor in good health.

Notes on this clonotype: Being one base from a much bigger clone, this may be a read error. J is TRBJ2-3 and V is TRBV7-2; TRBD1 or TRBD2 may be the D gene (5 bases each). V lost 4 bases and J 4 bases, leaving 12 bases between the germline ends. Germline CDR1 is SGHTA and CDR2 is FQGNSA. CDR3 size: 14 residues. CDR3 DNA: TGTGCCAGCAGCTCGGGACCAGCGGCAGATACGCAGTATTTT. Translated: CASSSGPAADTQYF.

This CDR3 is CASSLVRTSGGMYNEQFF. In DNA form, the CDR3 reads TGTGCCAGCAGCTTAGTTCGGACTAGCGGGGGAATGTACAATGAGCAGTTCTTC. The chain uses TRBV11-2 and TRBJ2-1; TRBD2 matches at 13 bases. CDR3 size: 18 residues. Per the germline V gene, CDR1 is SGHAT and CDR2 is FQNNGV. V shed 1 base and J 4 bases; nucleotides not matched to a gene: 7. Full variable domain (rest looked up from reference TRBV11-2 and TRBJ2-1): EAGVAQSPRYKIIEKRQSVAFWCNPISGHATLYWYQQILGQGPKLLIQFQNNGVVDDSQLPKDRFSAERLKGVDSTLKIQPAKLEDSAVYLCASSLVRTSGGMYNEQFFGPGTRLTVL.

As DNA, the CDR3 is TGTGCCAGCAATCGGGACAGGGTAACCGGGGAGCTGTTTTTT. It codes for CASNRDRVTGELFF. This sequence joins TRBV2 and TRBJ2-2, with 9 bases lining up with TRBD1. The CDR3 runs to 14 residues. The V gene end was trimmed by 7 bases and the J gene end by 5 bases; junction bases not matched to a gene: 5. The germline V gene has CDR1 SNHLY and CDR2 FYNNEI.

The chain is built from TRBV7-2 and TRBJ1-2; TRBD1 matches at 7 bases. V lost 8 bases, J lost 8 bases, and 17 bases stayed unmatched. This CDR3 spans 15 amino acids. Looked up from germline, CDR1 is SGHTA and CDR2 is FQGNSA. CDR3 nucleotides: TGTGCCAGCGGCCCGGGACAGTACTCTATTAGGGGCTACACCTTC. The encoded protein is CASGPGQYSIRGYTF.

As regards this clonotype: Germline and junction disagree at one end, which may indicate a read error. The rearrangement joins TRBV15 to TRBJ2-4; D may be TRBD1 (6 bases). The V gene's germline CDR1 is LNHNV and CDR2 YYDKDF (reference sequence). The CDR3 is 14 amino acids. CDR3 in amino acids: CVTSRDRQQNIQYF. The DNA for the CDR3 is TGTGTCACCAGCAGAGACAGGCAGCAAAACATTCAGTACTTC.